Here is one T cell receptor beta chain with its context. Its antigen remains unidentified. This sample is drawn from a study of cytomegalovirus exposure and HLA in healthy donors. General study findings and limits: Rarity characterized most TCR sequences, yet some public TCRs appeared in many donors.

PCR amplification relied on 60 Vbeta primers (plus 13 Jbeta primers). TCRdb's copy holds only in-frame clones and misses some; the assay was immunoSEQ multiplex PCR. The sample lists about 130,000 clones, over 65% occurring once. The CDR3 sequence is 15 residues long. Germline CDR1 reads SEHNR; CDR2 reads FQNEAQ (reference sequence). The trim removed 5 bases at V and 2 bases at J, leaving 8 bases unmatched. The TCR originated in a man between 35 and 55 years old in good health and CMV-seropositive. V usage is TRBV7-9 and J usage is TRBJ1-1; TRBD1 matches 7 bases. The sample was PBMCs. CDR3 coding DNA: TGTGCCAGCAGCCGATGGGACAGACTTAACACTGAAGCTTTCTTT. It encodes CASSRWDRLNTEAFF.